This TCR beta chain was sequenced for a study of blood T cell dynamics during melanoma immunotherapy. The CDR3 contains 16 residues. CDR1 is ENHRY, CDR2 SYGVKD, per germline. J lost 4 bases, V lost 0 bases, and 6 bases had no gene match. Time point indicated: week 3, after first cycle of checkpoint inhibitor. Every bulk PBMC sample received the same 350 ng of DNA. The data were produced by immunoSEQ multiplex PCR, yet TCRdb's version contains in-frame clones alone and is incomplete. The sample has roughly 10,000 clones, more than 70% seen once; the top ten hold more than 15%. Specimen: blood, collected from a patient treated with checkpoint blockade. The chain couples TRBV10-3 to TRBJ2-1; 7 bases align to TRBD1. This receptor was identified in a human donor with melanoma. Here the CDR3 reads CAISESTQGRYNEQFF. Written as DNA, the CDR3 is TGTGCCATCAGTGAGTCGACACAGGGGCGGTACAATGAGCAGTTCTTC.